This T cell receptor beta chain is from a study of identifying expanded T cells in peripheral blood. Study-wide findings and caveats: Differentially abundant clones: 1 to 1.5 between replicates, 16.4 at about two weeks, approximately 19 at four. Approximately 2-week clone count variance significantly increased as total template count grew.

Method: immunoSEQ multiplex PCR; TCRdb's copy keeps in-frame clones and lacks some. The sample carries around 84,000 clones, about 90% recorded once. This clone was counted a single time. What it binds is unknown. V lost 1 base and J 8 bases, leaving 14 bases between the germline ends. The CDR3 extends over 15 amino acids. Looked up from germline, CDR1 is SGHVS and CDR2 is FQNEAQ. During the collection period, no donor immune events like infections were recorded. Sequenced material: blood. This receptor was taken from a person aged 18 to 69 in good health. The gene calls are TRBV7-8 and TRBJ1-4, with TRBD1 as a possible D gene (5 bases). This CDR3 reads CASSLVRGIGEKLFF. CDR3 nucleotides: TGTGCCAGCAGCTTAGTCCGGGGGATCGGGGAAAAACTGTTTTTT.